These T cell receptor beta chains were read from a single sample in a study of T cells in Graves' hyperthyroidism and ophthalmopathy. TCRdb re-derived calls from the multiplex PCR reads in MiXCR, one entry per CDR3 protein. The data show hundreds of thousands of distinct CDR3 sequences, with about a sixth seen just once and about 45% held by the top ten. The sequencing sample was made of blood. All receptors come from a middle-aged man with Graves' hyperthyroidism. Each CDR3 is given with its conserved first and last residue. Each record gives: V gene, D gene, CDR3 protein. D genes are given only for firm matches.

>TRBV4-1|-
CASSHKRGTEAFF
>TRBV4-3|-
CASSQVPAPEQYF
>TRBV5-1|-
CASSLGVGNEQFF
>TRBV7-2|-
CASSGVFGNTIYF
>TRBV5-1|-
CASSPIGKAYEQYF
>TRBV7-2|TRBD1
CASSLSRQGPGKLFF
>TRBV4-1|-
CASSQNPRGPSSYEQYF
>TRBV20-1|-
CSAPLGAYYEQYF
>TRBV20-1|TRBD1
CSAPRTGVTYGYTF
>TRBV11-2|-
CASSLIQGADTQYF
>TRBV2|TRBD1
CASSYDRESRQPQHF
>TRBV3-1|-
CASSLHGDTSTEAFF
>TRBV10-3|-
CAISEGPLQGANTGELFF
>TRBV2|-
CASSVWGDTGELFF
>TRBV9|TRBD1
CASSPVGTGVETQYF
>TRBV9|-
CASSVGSQVSYEQYF
>TRBV13|TRBD1
CASSLGRGPTFF
>TRBV18|TRBD1
CASSPPTGSDYGYTF
>TRBV6-1|TRBD1
CASSPGTGFEQYF
>TRBV10-1|-
CASSGSRGNTEAFF
>TRBV6-2/TRBV6-3|-
CASSYRSDGYTF
>TRBV20-1|-
CSALGLSDNSPLHF
>TRBV10-3|-
CAISESQGKPEAFF
>TRBV15|-
CATSRVRGGPQHF
>TRBV7-2|TRBD1
CASSSQGLVNQPQHF
>TRBV3-1|-
CASSHGPGRGGYTF
>TRBV7-3|TRBD2
CASSRLAGVTDTQYF
>TRBV5-1|TRBD1
CASSLEGAGANVLTF
>TRBV5-1|-
CASSTSAGSTGELFF
>TRBV28|TRBD1
CASSPEDRVINEQFF
>TRBV20-1|TRBD2
CSARRRGGSTDTQYF
>TRBV27|TRBD1
CAGSKQGDTGELFF
>TRBV6-1|-
CATRTGYNEQFF
>TRBV30|-
CAWSVQGSNNEQFF
>TRBV15|TRBD1
CATSSPKQGVHNYGYTF
>TRBV20-1|TRBD2
CSAYTGTSMRARQETQYF
>TRBV28|-
CASSSFGAAEAFF
>TRBV18|-
CASSPQKDTEAFF
>TRBV6-1|-
CASSASDSGYLSEKLFF
>TRBV9|-
CASSVGSGTEAFF
>TRBV20-1|TRBD2
CSARPSGLALHEQFF
>TRBV2|-
CASTPAFPQGGYTF
>TRBV6-1|-
CASSEVKKLFF
>TRBV6-1|TRBD2
CASKRGFQETQYF
>TRBV24-1|-
CATSERADTEAFF
>TRBV20-1|TRBD2
CSARDLLAGEFEQYF
>TRBV6-1|TRBD1
CASSGTGRWVQYF
>TRBV20-1|-
CSAREQGFASYNEQFF
>TRBV7-2|-
CASSQWTVSEAFF
>TRBV7-2|-
CASSEGPGRRADNYGYTF
>TRBV27|TRBD1
CASSRDRVQQYF
>TRBV7-2|-
CASSLGTAKNIQYF
>TRBV29-1|TRBD1
CSVVTRQGINEQFF
>TRBV7-2|-
CASSLVGQNQETQYF
>TRBV19|-
CASKGVLSGNTIYF
>TRBV9|-
CASSDPNGAGSTDTQYF